This T cell receptor (beta chain) came from a study of T-cell memory formation after mild COVID-19. Study-wide context: In these data, TCR clusters were largely donor specific. Whole-study findings and limits: Pre-infection memory carried some responding clones, suggesting that cross-reactive memory joined. Largely, contracting CD4+ clones fell within CM and EM, and contracting CD8+ clones within EMRA.

The CDR3 runs 13 residues. Germline V lookup: CDR1 SGHTA, CDR2 FQGNSA. Trimming cost V 5 bases and J 5 bases, with 12 bases left between them. In its sample, this clonotype was seen many times. Its specificity is unknown. TCRdb recomputed calls from the 5' RACE reads with MiXCR, one row per CDR3 protein. This table holds 300,000 to 400,000 distinct CDR3 sequences, 10% to 15% found once. Sequencing was done on a sample of PBMCs or a T cell subset sorted from them (not recorded which). The V and J genes are TRBV7-2 and TRBJ2-5, with D possibly being TRBD2 (5 bases). The sequence was obtained from a man aged 18 to 35 who had mild COVID-19 (a few samples of this study predate the infection). Cell type and time point are not known. The DNA of the CDR3 is TGTGCCAGCAGCCTCGACTATTCCGAGACCCAGTACTTC. This encodes CASSLDYSETQYF.